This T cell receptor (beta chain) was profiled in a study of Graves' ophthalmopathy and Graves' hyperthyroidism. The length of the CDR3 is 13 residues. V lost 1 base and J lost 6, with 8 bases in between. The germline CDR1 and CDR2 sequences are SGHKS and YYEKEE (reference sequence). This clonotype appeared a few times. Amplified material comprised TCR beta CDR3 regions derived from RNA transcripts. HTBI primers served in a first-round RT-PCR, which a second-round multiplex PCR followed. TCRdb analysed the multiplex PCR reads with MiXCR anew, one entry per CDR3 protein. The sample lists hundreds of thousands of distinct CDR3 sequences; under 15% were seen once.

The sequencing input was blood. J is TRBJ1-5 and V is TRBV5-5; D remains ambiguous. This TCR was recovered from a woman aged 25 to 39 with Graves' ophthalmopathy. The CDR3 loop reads CASSLLIGQPQHF. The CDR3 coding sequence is TGTGCCAGCAGCTTGTTAATTGGTCAGCCCCAGCATTTT.